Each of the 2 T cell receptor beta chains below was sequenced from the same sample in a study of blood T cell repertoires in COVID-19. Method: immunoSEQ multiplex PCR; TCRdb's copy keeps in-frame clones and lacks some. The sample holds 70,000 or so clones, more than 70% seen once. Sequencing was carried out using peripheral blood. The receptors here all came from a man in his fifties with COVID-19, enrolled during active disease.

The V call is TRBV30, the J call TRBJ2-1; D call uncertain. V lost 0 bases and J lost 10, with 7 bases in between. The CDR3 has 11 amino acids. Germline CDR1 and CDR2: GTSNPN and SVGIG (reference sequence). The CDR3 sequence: CAWSVRFEQFF. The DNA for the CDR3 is TGTGCCTGGAGTGTCAGATTCGAGCAGTTCTTC. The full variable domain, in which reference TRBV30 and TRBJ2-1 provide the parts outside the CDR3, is SQTIHQWPATLVQPVGSPLSLECTVEGTSNPNLYWYRQAAGRGLQLLFYSVGIGQISSEVPQNLSASRPQDRQFILSSKKLLLSDSGFYLCAWSVRFEQFFGPGTRLTVL.

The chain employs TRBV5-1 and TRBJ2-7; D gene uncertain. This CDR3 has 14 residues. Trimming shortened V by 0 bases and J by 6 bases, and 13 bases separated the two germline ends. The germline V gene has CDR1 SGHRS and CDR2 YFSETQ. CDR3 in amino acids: CASSLVVLSSEQYF. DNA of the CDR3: TGCGCCAGCAGCTTGGTTGTACTATCGAGCGAGCAGTACTTC.